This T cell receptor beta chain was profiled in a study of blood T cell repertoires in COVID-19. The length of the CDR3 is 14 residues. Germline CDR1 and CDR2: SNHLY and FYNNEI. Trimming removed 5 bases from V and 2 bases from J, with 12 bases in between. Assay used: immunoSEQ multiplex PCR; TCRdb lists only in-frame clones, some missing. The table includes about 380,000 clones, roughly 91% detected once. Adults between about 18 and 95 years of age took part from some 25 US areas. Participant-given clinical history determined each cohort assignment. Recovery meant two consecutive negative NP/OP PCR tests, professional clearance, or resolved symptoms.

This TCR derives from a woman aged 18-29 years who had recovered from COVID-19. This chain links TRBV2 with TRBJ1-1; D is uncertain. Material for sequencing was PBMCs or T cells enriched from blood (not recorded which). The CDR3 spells CASSLGLPNTEAFF. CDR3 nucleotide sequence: TGTGCCAGCAGTCTCGGACTTCCTAACACTGAAGCTTTCTTT.